The 21 T cell receptor beta chains listed next were all sequenced from one sample in a study of cytomegalovirus exposure and HLA in healthy donors. PCR employed 60 Vbeta and 13 Jbeta primers. Using immunoSEQ multiplex PCR, the repertoire was profiled, and TCRdb retains in-frame clones only, with some absent. The table shows over 150,000 clones, with roughly 80% occurring only once. Sequencing used PBMCs. These TCRs come from a man aged 25-40 years in good health and CMV-seronegative.

The CDR3 region is CASRRRQAGNTIYF. For the CDR3, the DNA is TGTGCCAGCAGGCGGAGGCAGGCGGGAAACACCATATATTTT. This chain connects TRBV5-4 to TRBJ1-3; D remains ambiguous. This CDR3 is 14 amino acids long. Germline V gene sequence: CDR1 SGHNT, CDR2 YYREEE (reference sequence). Deletions cut 5 bases from V and 4 bases from J, with 13 bases between.

The CDR3 nucleotides are TGTGCCAGCAAAAGCGGAGGTCCCAGCTCCTATAATTCACCCCTCCACTTT. Amino acid sequence: CASKSGGPSSYNSPLHF. J is TRBJ1-6 and V is TRBV27; D is undetermined. The CDR3 spans 17 residues. CDR1 and CDR2 (germline): MNHEY, SMNVEV (reference sequence). Deletions cut 7 bases from V and 0 bases from J, with 16 bases between.

The chain uses TRBV7-3 and TRBJ2-1, with a tentative D call TRBD2 (6 bases). In germline, CDR1 is SGHTA, CDR2 FQGTGA. V gave up 7 bases and J gave up 2 bases, with 15 bases separating them. The CDR3 runs to 15 residues. This chain's CDR3 is CASKAAGSAYNEQFF. The CDR3 region has the DNA TGTGCCAGCAAGGCGGCGGGGAGTGCCTACAATGAGCAGTTCTTC.

V usage is TRBV5-1 and J usage is TRBJ2-3; TRBD1 might be the D (6 bases). Germline CDR1 and CDR2: SGHRS and YFSETQ. The length of the CDR3 is 15 residues. The V and J ends lost 0 bases and 3 bases respectively, with 11 bases between them. CDR3 DNA sequence: TGCGCCAGCAGCTTGGCCCACAGGGTTACAGATACGCAGTATTTT. This codes for CASSLAHRVTDTQYF.

The chain is built from TRBV18 and TRBJ1-3; possible D gene TRBD1, 5 bases. CDR1 is KGHSH and CDR2 is LQKENI in the germline V gene. The CDR3 is made up of 16 amino acids. V dropped 3 bases and J dropped 0 bases, with 12 bases sitting between them. The CDR3 spells CASSPEQADSGNTIYF. The DNA of the CDR3 is TGTGCCAGCTCACCCGAACAGGCCGACTCTGGAAACACCATATATTTT.

This clone was seen once. The chain employs TRBV2 and TRBJ1-5, with 8 bases matching TRBD1. Germline V gene sequence: CDR1 SNHLY, CDR2 FYNNEI. With V trimmed by 1 base and J by 12 bases, 8 bases remained unmatched. This CDR3 has 14 amino acids. In nucleotides, the CDR3 is TGTGCCAGCAGTGAAGGGACAGGGAGTTGGTACCAGCATTTT. This codes for CASSEGTGSWYQHF.

This sequence joins TRBV2 and TRBJ2-7, with 8 bases fitting TRBD1. Germline values: CDR1 SNHLY, CDR2 FYNNEI. The CDR3 runs to 17 residues. Trimming took 5 bases from V and 4 from J; bases not matched to a gene: 16. The CDR3 loop reads CASSRQGKGYMGYEQYF. The CDR3 DNA is TGTGCCAGCAGTCGACAGGGGAAGGGATATATGGGATACGAGCAGTACTTC.

The genes are TRBV5-1 and TRBJ2-5; D unclear. The V and J ends lost 7 bases and 5 bases respectively, with 12 bases between them. This CDR3 contains 12 residues. Germline V gene data show CDR1 as SGHRS and CDR2 as YFSETQ. The CDR3 DNA follows: TGCGCCAGCTCTCCTCACGGGGAGACCCAGTACTTC. It translates to CASSPHGETQYF.

The chain combines TRBV7-8 with TRBJ1-1; maybe TRBD1 (6 bases). The CDR3 runs to 13 residues. Germline CDR1 and CDR2: SGHVS and FQNEAQ. Deletions cut 6 bases from V and 11 bases from J, with 19 bases between. CDR3 residues: CASRDIQGWGAFF. DNA of the CDR3: TGTGCCAGCAGGGACATACAGGGTTGGGGGGCTTTCTTT.

This chain connects TRBV7-6 to TRBJ2-7; D possibly corresponds to TRBD2 (7 bases). V lost 7 bases, J lost 6 bases, and 19 bases lay in between. The length of the CDR3 is 14 residues. Germline CDR1 and CDR2: SGHVS and FNYEAQ. CDR3 coding DNA: TGTGCCAGCATCCGCGGGGGCTTTATTTGCGAGCAGTACTTC. Translated: CASIRGGFICEQYF.

The table lists this clone with a count of one. The V call is TRBV7-9, the J call TRBJ2-1; D ambiguous. The V end lost 2 bases, the J end lost 8 bases, and 10 bases lay between the germline ends. Germline CDR1 SEHNR, CDR2 FQNEAQ (reference sequence). The CDR3 is 13 amino acids. CDR3 protein: CASSLYEAYEQFF. CDR3 nucleotide sequence: TGTGCCAGCAGCTTATACGAAGCATATGAGCAGTTCTTC.

On this clone: One junction end does not reproduce the germline sequence, and a read error may be involved. This chain uses TRBV6-6 with TRBJ2-3, with 10 nucleotides matching TRBD1. This CDR3 is built from 15 residues. From germline, CDR1 is MNHNY and CDR2 SVGAGI (reference sequence). The chain's CDR3 is CASGYPGQGTDTQYF. The DNA of the CDR3 is TGTGCCAGCGGTTATCCGGGACAGGGGACAGATACGCAGTATTTT.

This clone appeared a single time. Germline is not matched at one junction end, which may reflect a read error. The V gene is TRBV10-2, the J gene TRBJ2-1; 11 nucleotides agree with TRBD2. Germline CDR1 reads WSHSY; CDR2 reads SAAADI. This CDR3 is built from 14 residues. In DNA, the CDR3 is TGCGCCAGCGGACTAGCGGGTTTCTACGATGAGCAGTTCTTC. Protein product: CASGLAGFYDEQFF.

The chain carries TRBV4-1 and TRBJ2-6; D possibly corresponds to TRBD1 (6 bases). The CDR3 loop spans 17 amino acids. CDR1 is MGHRA, CDR2 YSYEKL, per germline. V lost 0 bases, J lost 2 bases, and 11 bases lay in between. CDR3 protein: CASSQEITGTGANVLTF. DNA for the CDR3: TGCGCCAGCAGCCAAGAGATTACAGGGACTGGGGCCAACGTCCTGACTTTC.

The chain employs TRBV10-3 and TRBJ1-1, with 9 bases fitting TRBD1. There are 13 residues in the CDR3. Germline trimming cut 7 bases from V and 5 bases from J; bases unmatched to any gene: 5. From germline, CDR1 is ENHRY and CDR2 SYGVKD. The CDR3 loop is CAITEDRGTEAFF. DNA of the CDR3: TGTGCCATCACCGAGGACAGGGGAACTGAAGCTTTCTTT.

The chain uses TRBV30 and TRBJ2-5; 7 bases map to TRBD1. The CDR3 has 11 residues. The germline V gene encodes CDR1 GTSNPN and CDR2 SVGIG (reference sequence). J lost 2 bases, V lost 8 bases, and 2 bases had no gene match. As DNA, the CDR3 is TGTGCCAGGGGACAGCAAGAGACCCAGTACTTC. Translation: CARGQQETQYF.

This clone was observed a few times. V and J are TRBV7-9 and TRBJ1-6; maybe TRBD1 (6 bases). The V gene lost 3 bases and the J gene lost 0 bases, with 9 bases spanning the gap. Germline CDR1 is SEHNR and CDR2 is FQNEAQ (reference sequence). The CDR3 is made up of 16 amino acids. The chain's CDR3 is CASSFTGSSYNSPLHF. The CDR3 DNA reads as TGTGCCAGCAGCTTTACAGGGAGCTCCTATAATTCACCCCTCCACTTT.

The chain joins TRBV28 to TRBJ1-1; no firm D call. Germline V gene data show CDR1 as MDHEN and CDR2 as SYDVKM. Trimming took off 6 bases at V and 9 bases at J, with 17 bases between the two ends. The length of the CDR3 is 13 residues. The CDR3 nucleotides are TGTGCCAGCAGCTGGGGAGGCGTGGAAAAAGCTTTCTTT. Encoded protein: CASSWGGVEKAFF.

The rearrangement uses TRBV10-3 and TRBJ2-1; 8 nucleotides align to TRBD1. This CDR3 spans 16 amino acids. With V trimmed by 0 bases and J by 9 bases, 10 bases remained unmatched. Germline V gives CDR1 ENHRY, CDR2 SYGVKD. CDR3 protein: CAISESLAGQDREQFF. CDR3 coding DNA: TGTGCCATCAGTGAGTCGTTGGCGGGACAGGATCGTGAGCAGTTCTTC.

This chain links TRBV10-1 with TRBJ2-1, with D hard to call. CDR1 is WNHNN, CDR2 SYGVQD, per germline (reference sequence). This CDR3 comprises 15 residues. The V gene lost 2 bases and the J gene lost 5 bases, with 13 bases spanning the gap. Written as DNA, the CDR3 is TGCGCCAGCAGTGAGGGGCTAAGGCCCGACAATGAGCAGTTCTTC. This encodes CASSEGLRPDNEQFF.

This chain connects TRBV5-1 to TRBJ2-3; 8 bases agree with TRBD2. The CDR3 totals 20 residues. From germline, CDR1 is SGHRS and CDR2 YFSETQ. With 4 bases clipped from V and 0 bases from J, the junction kept 19 bases outside the gene matches. Here the CDR3 DNA reads TGCGCCAGCAGCCGATCCGGGCTAAGACAACTAGCGGCCAGCACAGATACGCAGTATTTT. Translating it yields CASSRSGLRQLAASTDTQYF.